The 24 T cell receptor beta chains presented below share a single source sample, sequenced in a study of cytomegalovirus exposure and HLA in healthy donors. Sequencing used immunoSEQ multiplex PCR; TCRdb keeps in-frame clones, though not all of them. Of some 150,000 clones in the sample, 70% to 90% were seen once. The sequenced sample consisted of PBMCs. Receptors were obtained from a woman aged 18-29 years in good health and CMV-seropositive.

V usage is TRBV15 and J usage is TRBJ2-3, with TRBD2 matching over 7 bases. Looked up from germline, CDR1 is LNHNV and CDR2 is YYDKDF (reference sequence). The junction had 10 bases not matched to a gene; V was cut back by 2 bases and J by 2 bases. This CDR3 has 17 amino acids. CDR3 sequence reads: CATSRWAGAGSTDTQYF. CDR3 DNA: TGTGCCACCAGCAGATGGGCGGGAGCGGGATCCACAGATACGCAGTATTTT.

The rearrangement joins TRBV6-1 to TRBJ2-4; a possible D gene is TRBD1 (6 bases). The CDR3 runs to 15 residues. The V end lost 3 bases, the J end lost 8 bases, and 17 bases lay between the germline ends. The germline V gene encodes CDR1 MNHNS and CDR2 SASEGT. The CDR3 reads CASSELGQRRDIQYF. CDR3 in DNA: TGTGCCAGCAGTGAGCTTGGACAGCGCAGGGACATTCAGTACTTC.

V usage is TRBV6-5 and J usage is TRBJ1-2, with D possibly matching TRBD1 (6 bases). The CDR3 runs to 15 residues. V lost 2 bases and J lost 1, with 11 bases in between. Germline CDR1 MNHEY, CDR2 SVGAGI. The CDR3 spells CASSYMAGDNYGYTF. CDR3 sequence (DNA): TGTGCCAGCAGTTACATGGCAGGGGATAACTATGGCTACACCTTC.

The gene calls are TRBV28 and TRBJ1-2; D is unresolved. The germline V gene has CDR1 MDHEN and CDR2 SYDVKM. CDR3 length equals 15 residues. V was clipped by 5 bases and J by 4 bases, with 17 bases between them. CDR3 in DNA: TGTGCCAGCAGTGTACCGGGAGTTGAAGTCTATGGCTACACCTTC. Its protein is CASSVPGVEVYGYTF.

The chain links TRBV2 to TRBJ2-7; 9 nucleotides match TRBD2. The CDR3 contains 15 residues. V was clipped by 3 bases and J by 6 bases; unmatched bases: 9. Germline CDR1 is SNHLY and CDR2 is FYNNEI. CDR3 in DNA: TGTGCCAGCAGTGAGAGAGCTAGCGGGACGGGCGAGCAGTACTTC. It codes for CASSERASGTGEQYF.

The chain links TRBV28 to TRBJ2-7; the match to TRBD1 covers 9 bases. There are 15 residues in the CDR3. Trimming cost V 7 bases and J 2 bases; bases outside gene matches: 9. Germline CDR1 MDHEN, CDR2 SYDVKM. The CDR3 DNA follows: TGTGCCAGCACCTCACGAACAGGGGGCGCCTACGAGCAGTACTTC. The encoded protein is CASTSRTGGAYEQYF.

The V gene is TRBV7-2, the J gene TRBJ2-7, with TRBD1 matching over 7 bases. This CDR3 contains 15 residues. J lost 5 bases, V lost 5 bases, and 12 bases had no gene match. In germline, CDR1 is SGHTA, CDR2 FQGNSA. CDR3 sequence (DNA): TGTGCCAGCAGCACATCCCTAGGGGGCCCTGACGAGCAGTACTTC. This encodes CASSTSLGGPDEQYF.

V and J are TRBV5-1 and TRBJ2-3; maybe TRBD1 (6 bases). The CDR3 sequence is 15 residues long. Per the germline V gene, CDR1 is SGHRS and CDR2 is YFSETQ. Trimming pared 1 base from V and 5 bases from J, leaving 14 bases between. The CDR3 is CASSLLGAAVDTQYF. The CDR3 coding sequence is TGCGCCAGCAGCTTGTTGGGGGCCGCGGTAGATACGCAGTATTTT.

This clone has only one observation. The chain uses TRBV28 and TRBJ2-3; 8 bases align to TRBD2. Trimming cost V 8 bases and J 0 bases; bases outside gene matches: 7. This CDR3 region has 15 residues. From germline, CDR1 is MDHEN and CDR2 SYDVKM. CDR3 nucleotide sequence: TGTGCCAGCCGGGGGGGGGCTATAAGCACAGATACGCAGTATTTT. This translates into CASRGGAISTDTQYF.

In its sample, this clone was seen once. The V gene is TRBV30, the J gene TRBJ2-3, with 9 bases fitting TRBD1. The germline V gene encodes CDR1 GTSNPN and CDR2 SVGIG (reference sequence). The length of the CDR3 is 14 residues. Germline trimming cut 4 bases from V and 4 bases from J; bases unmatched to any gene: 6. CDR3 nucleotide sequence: TGTGCCTGGAACCGGGACAGGGCGGCAGATACGCAGTATTTT. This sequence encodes CAWNRDRAADTQYF.

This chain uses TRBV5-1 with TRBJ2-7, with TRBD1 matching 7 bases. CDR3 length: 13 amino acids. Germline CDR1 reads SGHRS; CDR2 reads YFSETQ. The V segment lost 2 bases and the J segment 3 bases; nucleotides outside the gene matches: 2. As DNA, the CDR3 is TGCGCCAGCAGCTTCGCAGGGGGCTACGAGCAGTACTTC. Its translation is CASSFAGGYEQYF. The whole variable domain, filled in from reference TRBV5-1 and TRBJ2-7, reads KAGVTQTPRYLIKTRGQQVTLSCSPISGHRSVSWYQQTPGQGLQFLFEYFSETQRNKGNFPGRFSGRQFSNSRSEMNVSTLELGDSALYLCASSFAGGYEQYFGPGTRLTVT.

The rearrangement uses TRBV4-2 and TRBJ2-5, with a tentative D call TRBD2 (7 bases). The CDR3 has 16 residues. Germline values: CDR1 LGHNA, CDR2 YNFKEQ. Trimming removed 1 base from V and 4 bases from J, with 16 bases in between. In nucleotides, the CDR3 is TGTGCCAGCAGCCAAGCCTCTGGACTAGGGGGAGAGACCCAGTACTTC. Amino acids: CASSQASGLGGETQYF.

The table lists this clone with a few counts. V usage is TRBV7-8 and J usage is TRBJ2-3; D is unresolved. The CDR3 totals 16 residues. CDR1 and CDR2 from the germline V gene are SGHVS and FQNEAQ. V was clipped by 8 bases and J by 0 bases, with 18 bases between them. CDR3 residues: CASVAETFSSTDTQYF. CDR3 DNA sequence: TGTGCCAGCGTTGCCGAGACTTTTTCTAGCACAGATACGCAGTATTTT.

The CDR3 loop is CASRIAAQETQYF. CDR3 DNA sequence: TGTGCCAGCAGGATAGCGGCACAAGAGACCCAGTACTTC. This chain links TRBV27 with TRBJ2-5; D is perhaps TRBD2 (6 bases). The CDR3 runs to 13 residues. The V end lost 6 bases, the J end lost 2 bases, and 10 bases lay between the germline ends. Germline CDR1 is MNHEY and CDR2 is SMNVEV (reference sequence).

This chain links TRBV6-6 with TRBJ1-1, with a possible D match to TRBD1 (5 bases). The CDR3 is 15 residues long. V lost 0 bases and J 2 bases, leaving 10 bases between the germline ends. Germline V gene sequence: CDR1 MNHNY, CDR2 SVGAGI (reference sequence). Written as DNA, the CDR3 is TGTGCCAGCAGTTACTCGGGAGGGGTAAACACTGAAGCTTTCTTT. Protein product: CASSYSGGVNTEAFF.

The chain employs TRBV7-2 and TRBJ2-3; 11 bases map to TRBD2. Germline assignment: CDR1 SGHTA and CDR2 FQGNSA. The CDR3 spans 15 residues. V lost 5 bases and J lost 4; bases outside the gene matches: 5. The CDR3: CASSPGTSGSDTQYF. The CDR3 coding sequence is TGTGCCAGCAGCCCCGGGACTAGCGGCTCAGATACGCAGTATTTT.

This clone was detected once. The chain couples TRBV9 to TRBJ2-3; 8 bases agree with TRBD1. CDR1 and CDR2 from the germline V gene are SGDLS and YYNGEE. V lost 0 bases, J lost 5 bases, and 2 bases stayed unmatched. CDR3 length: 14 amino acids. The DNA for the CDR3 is TGTGCCAGCAGCGTAGACAGGGGGATAGATACGCAGTATTTT. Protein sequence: CASSVDRGIDTQYF.

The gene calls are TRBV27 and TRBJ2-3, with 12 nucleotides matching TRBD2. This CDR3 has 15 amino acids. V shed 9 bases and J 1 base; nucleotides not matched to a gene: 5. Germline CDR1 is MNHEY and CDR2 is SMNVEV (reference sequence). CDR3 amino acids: CASNLAGGGTDTQYF. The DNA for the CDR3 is TGTGCCAGTAACCTAGCGGGAGGGGGCACAGATACGCAGTATTTT.

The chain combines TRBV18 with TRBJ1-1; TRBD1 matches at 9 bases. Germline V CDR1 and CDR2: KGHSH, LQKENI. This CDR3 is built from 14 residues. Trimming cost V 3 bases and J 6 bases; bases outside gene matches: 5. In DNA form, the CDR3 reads TGTGCCAGCTCACCCCGGACAGGGGAGCCTGAAGCTTTCTTT. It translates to CASSPRTGEPEAFF.

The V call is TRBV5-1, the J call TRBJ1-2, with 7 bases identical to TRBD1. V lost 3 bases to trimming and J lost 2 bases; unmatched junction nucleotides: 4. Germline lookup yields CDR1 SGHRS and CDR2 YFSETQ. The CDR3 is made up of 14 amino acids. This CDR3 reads CASSSKTGNYGYTF. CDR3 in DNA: TGCGCCAGCAGCTCAAAGACAGGGAACTATGGCTACACCTTC.

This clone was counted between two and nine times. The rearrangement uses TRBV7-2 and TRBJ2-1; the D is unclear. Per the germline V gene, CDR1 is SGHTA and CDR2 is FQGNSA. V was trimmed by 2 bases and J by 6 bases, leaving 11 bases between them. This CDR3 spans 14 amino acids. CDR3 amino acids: CASSLFLVANEQFF. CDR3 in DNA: TGTGCCAGCAGCTTATTTCTGGTGGCCAATGAGCAGTTCTTC. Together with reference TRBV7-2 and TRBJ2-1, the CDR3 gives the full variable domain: GAGVSQSPSNKVTEKGKDVELRCDPISGHTALYWYRQSLGQGLEFLIYFQGNSAPDKSGLPSDRFSAERTGGSVSTLTIQRTQQEDSAVYLCASSLFLVANEQFFGPGTRLTVL.

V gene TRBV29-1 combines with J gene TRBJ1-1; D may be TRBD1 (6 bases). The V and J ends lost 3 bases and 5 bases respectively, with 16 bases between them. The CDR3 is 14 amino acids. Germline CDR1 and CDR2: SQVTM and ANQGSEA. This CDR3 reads CSVDRTKRGTEAFF. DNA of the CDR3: TGCAGCGTTGATCGGACGAAGAGGGGGACTGAAGCTTTCTTT.

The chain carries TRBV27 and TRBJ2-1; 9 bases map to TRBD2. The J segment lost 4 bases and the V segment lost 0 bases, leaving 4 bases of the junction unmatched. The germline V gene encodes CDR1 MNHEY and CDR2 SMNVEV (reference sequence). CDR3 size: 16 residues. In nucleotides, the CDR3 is TGTGCCAGCAGTTTATCTGGGACTAGCACATACAATGAGCAGTTCTTC. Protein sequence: CASSLSGTSTYNEQFF.

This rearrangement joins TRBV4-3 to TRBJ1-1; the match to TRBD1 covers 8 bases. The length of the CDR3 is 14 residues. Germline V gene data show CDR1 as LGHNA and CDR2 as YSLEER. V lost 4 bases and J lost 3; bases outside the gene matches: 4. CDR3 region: CASSLRGRDTEAFF. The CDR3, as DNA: TGCGCCAGCAGCCTCAGGGGGCGCGACACTGAAGCTTTCTTT.